These 15 T cell receptor beta chains came from one sample sequenced in a study of cytomegalovirus exposure and HLA in healthy donors. PCR involved 60 Vbeta and 13 Jbeta primers. Sequencing used immunoSEQ multiplex PCR; TCRdb keeps in-frame clones, though not all of them. The sample includes under 250,000 clones, over 80% of them seen just once. Specimen: PBMCs. The receptors originated from a boy younger than 10 in good health and CMV-seronegative.

The rearrangement uses TRBV27 and TRBJ2-3, with D perhaps matching TRBD1 (6 bases). Germline assignment: CDR1 MNHEY and CDR2 SMNVEV (reference sequence). V shed 6 bases and J shed 1 base, with 11 bases lying between them. The length of the CDR3 is 14 residues. CDR3 in amino acids: CASSQGSGTDTQYF. The CDR3 DNA follows: TGTGCCAGCAGCCAGGGGTCTGGCACAGATACGCAGTATTTT.

The genes are TRBV28 and TRBJ2-3; tentatively, D is TRBD1 (7 bases). The length of the CDR3 is 15 residues. The germline gives CDR1 MDHEN, CDR2 SYDVKM. Trimming pared 6 bases from V and 3 bases from J, leaving 16 bases between. The CDR3 protein is CASRDGTAGTDTQYF. CDR3 sequence (DNA): TGTGCCAGCAGGGACGGGACAGCGGGTACAGATACGCAGTATTTT. The complete variable domain, with remaining parts taken from reference TRBV28 and TRBJ2-3, reads DVKVTQSSRYLVKRTGEKVFLECVQDMDHENMFWYRQDPGLGLRLIYFSYDVKMKEKGDIPEGYSVSREKKERFSLILESASTNQTSMYLCASRDGTAGTDTQYFGPGTRLTVL.

The chain carries TRBV7-9 and TRBJ1-1; 7 positions match TRBD1. Looked up from germline, CDR1 is SEHNR and CDR2 is FQNEAQ (reference sequence). Unmatched junction bases numbered 20, after V lost 2 bases and J lost 5 bases. The CDR3 covers 19 residues. The CDR3 loop reads CASSLNPKRQGGEWTEAFF. CDR3 DNA sequence: TGTGCCAGCAGCTTAAACCCAAAAAGACAGGGAGGTGAGTGGACTGAAGCTTTCTTT.

This clone was counted a few times. The chain carries TRBV5-1 and TRBJ1-1; D is uncertain. Germline CDR1 is SGHRS and CDR2 is YFSETQ. This CDR3 is built from 13 residues. Trimming shortened V by 0 bases and J by 3 bases, and 6 bases separated the two germline ends. CDR3 sequence: CASSLAYDTEAFF. The DNA of the CDR3 is TGCGCCAGCAGCTTGGCCTACGACACTGAAGCTTTCTTT.

The rearrangement links TRBV5-1 to TRBJ2-3; TRBD1 aligns across 8 bases. J gave up 4 bases and V 4 bases, and 8 bases lay outside the gene matches. The CDR3 has 15 amino acids. Germline assignment: CDR1 SGHRS and CDR2 YFSETQ. The CDR3 DNA sequence: TGCGCCAGCAGCCCAGGTCGGACAGGGTCAGATACGCAGTATTTT. Translated: CASSPGRTGSDTQYF.

The V call is TRBV5-4, the J call TRBJ2-7, with 8 bases fitting TRBD2. Trimming took 0 bases from V and 2 from J; bases not matched to a gene: 4. CDR1 is SGHNT and CDR2 is YYREEE in the germline V gene (reference sequence). The CDR3 sequence is 15 residues long. For the CDR3, the DNA is TGTGCCAGCAGCTTGGCCGGGAGGGCTACCTACGAGCAGTACTTC. Translation: CASSLAGRATYEQYF.

The rearrangement joins TRBV7-3 to TRBJ1-2, with 7 bases that match TRBD1. Unmatched junction bases numbered 7, after V lost 2 bases and J lost 4 bases. The CDR3 is 15 amino acids. Germline lookup yields CDR1 SGHTA and CDR2 FQGTGA. DNA for the CDR3: TGTGCCAGCAGCTTACCCCGGGACAGAGTCTATGGCTACACCTTC. Protein sequence: CASSLPRDRVYGYTF.

Worth noting for this clone: A junction end diverges from the germline sequence, so it may reflect a read error. The chain is built from TRBV7-9 and TRBJ2-5, with D perhaps TRBD2 (5 bases). This CDR3 is built from 17 residues. The germline CDR1 and CDR2 sequences are SEHNR and FQNEAQ (reference sequence). The CDR3 DNA is TGTTCCAGCAGCTTAGACTTAGCCGAGGGCCCCCCGGAGACCCAGTACTTC. It is translated as CSSSLDLAEGPPETQYF.

This rearrangement joins TRBV11-2 to TRBJ2-7, with TRBD2 identical over 8 bases. Germline-derived CDR1 and CDR2 are SGHAT and FQNNGV. The CDR3 is 14 amino acids. Trimming removed 5 bases from V and 3 bases from J; junction bases left unmatched: 6. CDR3 coding DNA: TGTGCCAGCAGCCGACCTGCGGGGGGCTACGAGCAGTACTTC. It yields the protein CASSRPAGGYEQYF.

The V gene is TRBV6-4, the J gene TRBJ2-3, with a tentative D call TRBD2 (7 bases). V was pared by 2 bases and J by 4 bases, with 13 bases between. Germline V lookup: CDR1 MRHNA, CDR2 SNTAGT. The length of the CDR3 is 15 residues. This CDR3 reads CASSDTGGTSDTQYF. Written as DNA, the CDR3 is TGTGCCAGCAGTGACACGGGGGGCACCTCAGATACGCAGTATTTT.

This rearrangement joins TRBV11-1 to TRBJ2-7; 14 bases match TRBD2. CDR3 size: 16 residues. The J segment lost 3 bases and the V segment lost 5 bases, leaving 6 bases of the junction unmatched. From germline, CDR1 is SGHAT and CDR2 FQDESV (reference sequence). Written as DNA, the CDR3 is TGTGCCAGCAGCCCGGGACTAGCGGGAGCGAACTACGAGCAGTACTTC. Translating gives CASSPGLAGANYEQYF. Variable domain in full (rest from reference TRBV11-1 and TRBJ2-7): EAEVAQSPRYKITEKSQAVAFWCDPISGHATLYWYRQILGQGPELLVQFQDESVVDDSQLPKDRFSAERLKGVDSTLKIQPAELGDSAMYLCASSPGLAGANYEQYFGPGTRLTVT.

This chain uses TRBV5-6 with TRBJ1-2; TRBD1 agrees at 7 bases. The CDR3 is made up of 16 amino acids. From germline, CDR1 is SGHDT and CDR2 YYEEEE. V shed 4 bases, J shed 4 bases, and the junction held 13 bases outside the gene matches. The CDR3: CASSLAPGQLGYGYTF. The DNA of the CDR3 is TGTGCCAGCAGCCTCGCCCCGGGACAGCTTGGCTATGGCTACACCTTC.

The CDR3 DNA is TGTGCCAGCAGCCCAGGGACAGGTTTGAGCTCCTACGAGCAGTACTTC. Its translation is CASSPGTGLSSYEQYF. V gene TRBV5-6 combines with J gene TRBJ2-7; TRBD1 aligns across 8 bases. With 4 bases clipped from V and 0 bases from J, the junction kept 9 bases outside the gene matches. CDR1 is SGHDT, CDR2 YYEEEE, per germline. CDR3 length: 16 amino acids.

The chain has TRBV2 and TRBJ2-7; 10 bases are a match to TRBD2. The CDR3 length is 14 residues. The germline gives CDR1 SNHLY, CDR2 FYNNEI. Unmatched junction bases numbered 5, after V lost 3 bases and J lost 6 bases. The CDR3 bases are TGTGCCAGCAGTGACCCAGCGGGAGGGCTCGAGCAGTACTTC. It encodes CASSDPAGGLEQYF.

This clone was observed a handful of times. The genes are TRBV30 and TRBJ1-1; TRBD1 agrees at 8 bases. This CDR3 spans 13 amino acids. V was pared by 4 bases and J by 1 base, with 2 bases of the junction left unmatched. Germline CDR1 and CDR2: GTSNPN and SVGIG (reference sequence). CDR3 sequence reads: CAWTGGRNTEAFF. In DNA form, the CDR3 reads TGTGCCTGGACAGGGGGCAGGAACACTGAAGCTTTCTTT.